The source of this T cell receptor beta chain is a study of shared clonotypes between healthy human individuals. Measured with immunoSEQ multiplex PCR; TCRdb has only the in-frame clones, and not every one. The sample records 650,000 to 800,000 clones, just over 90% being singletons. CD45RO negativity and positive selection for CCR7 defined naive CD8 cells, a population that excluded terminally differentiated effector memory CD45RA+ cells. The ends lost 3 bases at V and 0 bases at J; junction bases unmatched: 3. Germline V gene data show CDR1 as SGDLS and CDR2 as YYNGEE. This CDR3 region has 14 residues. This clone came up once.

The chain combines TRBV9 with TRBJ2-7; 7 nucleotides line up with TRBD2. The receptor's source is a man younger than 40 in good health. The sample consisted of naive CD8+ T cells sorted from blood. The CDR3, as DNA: TGTGCCAGCAGCGAAGCGGGAAACTCCTACGAGCAGTACTTC. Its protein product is CASSEAGNSYEQYF.